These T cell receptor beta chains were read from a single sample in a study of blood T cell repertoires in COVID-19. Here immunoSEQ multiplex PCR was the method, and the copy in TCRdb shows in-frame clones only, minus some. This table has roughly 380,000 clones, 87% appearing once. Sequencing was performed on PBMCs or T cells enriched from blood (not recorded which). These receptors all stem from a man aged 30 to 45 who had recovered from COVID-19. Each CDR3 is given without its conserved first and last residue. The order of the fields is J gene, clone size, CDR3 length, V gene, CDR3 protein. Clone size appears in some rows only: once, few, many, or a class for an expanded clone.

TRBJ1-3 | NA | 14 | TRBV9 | ASSVTTGHSGNTIY
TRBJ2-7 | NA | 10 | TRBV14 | ARRGGTYEQY
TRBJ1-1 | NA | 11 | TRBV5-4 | ASSWKGGTEAF
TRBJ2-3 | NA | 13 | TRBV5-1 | ASSVQGMGTDTQY
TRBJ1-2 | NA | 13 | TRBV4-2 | ASSQADQSPYGYT
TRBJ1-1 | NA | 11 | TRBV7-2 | ASNSGMNTEAF
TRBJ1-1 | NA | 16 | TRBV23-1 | ASSQNNGLIIVNENAF
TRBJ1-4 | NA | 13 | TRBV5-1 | ASSWGQATNEKLF
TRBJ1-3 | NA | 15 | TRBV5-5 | ASSLRDSGFSGNTIY
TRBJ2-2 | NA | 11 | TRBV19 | ASSWEYTGELF
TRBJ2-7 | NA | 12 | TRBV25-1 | ASSEQDRDYEQY
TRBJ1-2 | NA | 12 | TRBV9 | ASSPRQGGYGYT
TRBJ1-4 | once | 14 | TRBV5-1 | ASRTFGQGKDEKLF
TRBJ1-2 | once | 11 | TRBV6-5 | ASRPDSNYGYT
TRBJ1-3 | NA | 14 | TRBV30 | AWSFRKTSSGNTIY
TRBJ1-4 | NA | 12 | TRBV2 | ASSEFPAERGLF
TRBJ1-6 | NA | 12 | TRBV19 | ASSIGQGNSPLH
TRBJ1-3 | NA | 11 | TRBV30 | AWKHRSGNTIY
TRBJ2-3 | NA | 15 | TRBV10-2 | ASSELLSITSTDTQY
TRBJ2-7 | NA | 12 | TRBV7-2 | ASSLGDSTYEQY
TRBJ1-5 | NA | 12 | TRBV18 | ASHGQGVGQPQH
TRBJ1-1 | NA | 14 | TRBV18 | ASSAGIVSMNTEAF
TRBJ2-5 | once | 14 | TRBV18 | ASSPLGQGVQETQY
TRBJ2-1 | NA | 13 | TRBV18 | ASSPGTSGGGEQF
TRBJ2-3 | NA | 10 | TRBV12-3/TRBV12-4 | ASSLFTDTQY
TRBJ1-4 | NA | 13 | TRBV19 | ASSRTRGTNEKLF
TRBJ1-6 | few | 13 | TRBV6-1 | ASSEVEGQNSPLH
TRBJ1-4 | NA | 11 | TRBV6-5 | ASSRGGREKLF
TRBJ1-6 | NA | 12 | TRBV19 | ASSTGTDHSPLH
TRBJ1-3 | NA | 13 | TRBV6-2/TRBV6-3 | ASTPRRVLGNTIY
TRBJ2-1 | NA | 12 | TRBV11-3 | ASSLRGSYNEQF
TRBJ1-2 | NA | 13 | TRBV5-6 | ASNQLTASFYGYT
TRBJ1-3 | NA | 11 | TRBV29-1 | SVSDRSGNTIY
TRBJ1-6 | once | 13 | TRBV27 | ASSLSDSTNSPLH
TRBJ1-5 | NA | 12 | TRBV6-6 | ASTGMVSNQPQH
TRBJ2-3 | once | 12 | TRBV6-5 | ASSSRGLGDTQY
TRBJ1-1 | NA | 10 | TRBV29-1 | SVRRANTEAF
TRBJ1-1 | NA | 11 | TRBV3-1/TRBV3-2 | ASSQATGTEAF
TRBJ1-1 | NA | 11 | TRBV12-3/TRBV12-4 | ASSMDRTSEAF
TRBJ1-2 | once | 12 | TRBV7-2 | ASIRQIGTGGYT
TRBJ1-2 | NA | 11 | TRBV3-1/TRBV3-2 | ASSLTGGQGYT
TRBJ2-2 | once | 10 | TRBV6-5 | ASSSGSGELF
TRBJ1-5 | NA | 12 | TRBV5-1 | ASSNGQRDQPQH
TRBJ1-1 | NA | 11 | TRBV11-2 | ASSRGRDTEAF
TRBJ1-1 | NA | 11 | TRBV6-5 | ASSSGLATEAF
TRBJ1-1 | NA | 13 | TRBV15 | ATSRDVTGGTEAF
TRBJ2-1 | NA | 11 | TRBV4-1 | ASSPDRHNEQF
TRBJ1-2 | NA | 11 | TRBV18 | ASSTTQDYGYT
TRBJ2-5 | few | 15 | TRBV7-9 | ASSFPLAGGVLETQY
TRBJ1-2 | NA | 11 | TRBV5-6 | ASSLMQDYGYT
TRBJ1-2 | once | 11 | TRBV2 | ASSPGTEISYT
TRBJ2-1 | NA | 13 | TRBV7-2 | ASSLASGGAYEQF
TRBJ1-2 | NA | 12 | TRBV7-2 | ASSLGWTGSGYT
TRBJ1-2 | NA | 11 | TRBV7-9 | ASSRPGNYGYT